Detailed here is one T cell receptor (beta chain). Antigen specificity is unknown. Assay: immunoSEQ multiplex PCR; the TCRdb copy retains only in-frame clones and omits some. The table lists about 130,000 clones, over 90% of them singletons. This CDR3 is built from 14 residues. Germline lookup yields CDR1 LNHDA and CDR2 SQIVND (reference sequence). V gave up 2 bases and J gave up 6 bases; unmatched junction bases: 5. These data belong to a study of T cell responses to AZD1222 COVID-19 vaccine. Points from the study as a whole: Repertoires were collected only later (after the peak T cell response had occurred).

Sequencing was performed on peripheral blood, taken on day 0 of AZD1222 vaccination. The rearrangement joins TRBV19 to TRBJ1-2; 8 bases fit TRBD1. This TCR was sampled from an adult in good health. CDR3 nucleotide sequence: TGTGCCAGTAGTATAAAAGGACAGGGAGATGGCTACACCTTC. Amino acids: CASSIKGQGDGYTF.